The rows below give T cell receptor beta chains drawn from one sample of a study of blood T cell repertoires in COVID-19. Data came from immunoSEQ multiplex PCR; TCRdb stores just in-frame clones and leaves some out. The sample has some 63,000 clones; approximately 85% are singletons. The sequenced material came from peripheral blood. Every receptor here comes from a human donor in a cohort sampled during active COVID-19. CDR3s include the opening cysteine and the closing phenylalanine or tryptophan. Each record gives: V gene, clone size, CDR3 protein. The listing skips clone size in some rows; elsewhere it reads once, few, many or a size class.

V gene: TRBV4-3
clone size: .
CDR3 protein: CASSQDRGQPQHF

V gene: TRBV5-8
clone size: .
CDR3 protein: CASSSQGDSDHSNQPQHF

V gene: TRBV3-1/TRBV3-2
clone size: .
CDR3 protein: CASSQVLTSGAYNEQFF

V gene: TRBV3-1/TRBV3-2
clone size: .
CDR3 protein: CASSQGSGTEAFF

V gene: TRBV30
clone size: .
CDR3 protein: CAWRGRASNSPLHF

V gene: TRBV6-4
clone size: .
CDR3 protein: CASSENGQGVNVLTF

V gene: TRBV11-2
clone size: .
CDR3 protein: CASSLVPGQETQYF

V gene: TRBV7-9
clone size: .
CDR3 protein: CASSPRGGNEKLFF

V gene: TRBV18
clone size: once
CDR3 protein: CASSPSLSRNTEAFF

V gene: TRBV7-9
clone size: .
CDR3 protein: CASSTGLAGGETQYF

V gene: TRBV5-1
clone size: .
CDR3 protein: CASSLRQGSSYNEQFF

V gene: TRBV27
clone size: once
CDR3 protein: CASSEGTGANYGYTF

V gene: TRBV20-1
clone size: .
CDR3 protein: CSAHSGGEQFF

V gene: TRBV6-5
clone size: .
CDR3 protein: CASTGQGAGTDTQYF

V gene: TRBV9
clone size: once
CDR3 protein: CASSVGTGEYGYTF

V gene: TRBV6-2/TRBV6-3
clone size: .
CDR3 protein: CASSYSSAGQVNYEQYF

V gene: TRBV27
clone size: once
CDR3 protein: CASSLIVGGANTGELFF

V gene: TRBV5-4
clone size: .
CDR3 protein: CASSFWQGTDTQYF

V gene: TRBV11-2
clone size: .
CDR3 protein: CASRPTGGEQFF

V gene: TRBV5-8
clone size: .
CDR3 protein: CASSSVRDTAIMEAFF

V gene: TRBV19
clone size: .
CDR3 protein: CASSSPGTGEYNQPQHF

V gene: TRBV2
clone size: .
CDR3 protein: CASSALGGLNTEAFF

V gene: TRBV9
clone size: .
CDR3 protein: CASSPPQPANYGYTF

V gene: TRBV5-1
clone size: .
CDR3 protein: CASRSPLDRDRDSSETYNEQFF

V gene: TRBV19
clone size: .
CDR3 protein: CASSLAGGHETQYF

V gene: TRBV27
clone size: .
CDR3 protein: CASRRAGGDGYTF

V gene: TRBV14
clone size: .
CDR3 protein: CASSQAGTDTQYF

V gene: TRBV7-9
clone size: .
CDR3 protein: CASSFQDSSYEQYF

V gene: TRBV3-1/TRBV3-2
clone size: .
CDR3 protein: CASSSGGGELFF

V gene: TRBV6-4
clone size: .
CDR3 protein: CASSETGRGGYTF

V gene: TRBV6-1
clone size: .
CDR3 protein: CASSEGNEQYF

V gene: TRBV7-2
clone size: .
CDR3 protein: CASSSGQGQETQYF